Given below is one T cell receptor (beta chain) in context. Generated by immunoSEQ multiplex PCR, the TCRdb table keeps only in-frame clones and is missing some. The data hold about 160,000 clones, with 80% observed a single time. Germline V gene data show CDR1 as SGDLS and CDR2 as YYNGEE. The V segment lost 3 bases and the J segment 0 bases; nucleotides outside the gene matches: 3. There are 15 residues in the CDR3. This record comes from a study of blood T cell repertoires in COVID-19. The source of this sequence is a woman in her sixties or seventies who had recovered from COVID-19. The V and J genes are TRBV9 and TRBJ2-1; 7 bases match TRBD1. The sample taken for sequencing was PBMCs or T cells enriched from blood (not recorded which). The CDR3 DNA is TGTGCCAGCAGCGGACAGGGTCGCTCCTACAATGAGCAGTTCTTC. Translated, it gives CASSGQGRSYNEQFF.